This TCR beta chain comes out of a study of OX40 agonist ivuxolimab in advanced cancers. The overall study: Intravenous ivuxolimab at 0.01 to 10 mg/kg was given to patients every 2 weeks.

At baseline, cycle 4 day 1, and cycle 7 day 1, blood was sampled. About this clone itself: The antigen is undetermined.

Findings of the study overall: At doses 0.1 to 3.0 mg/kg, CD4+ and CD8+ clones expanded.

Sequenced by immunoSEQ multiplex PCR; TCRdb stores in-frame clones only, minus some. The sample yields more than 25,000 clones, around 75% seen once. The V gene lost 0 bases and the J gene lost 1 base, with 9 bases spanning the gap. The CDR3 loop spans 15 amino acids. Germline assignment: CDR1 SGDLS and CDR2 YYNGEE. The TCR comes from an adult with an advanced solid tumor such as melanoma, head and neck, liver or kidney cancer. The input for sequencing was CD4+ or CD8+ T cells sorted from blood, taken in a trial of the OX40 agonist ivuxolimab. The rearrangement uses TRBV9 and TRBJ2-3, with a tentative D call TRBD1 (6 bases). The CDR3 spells CASSVAGVGTDTQYF. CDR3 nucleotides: TGTGCCAGCAGCGTAGCAGGGGTCGGCACAGATACGCAGTATTTT.